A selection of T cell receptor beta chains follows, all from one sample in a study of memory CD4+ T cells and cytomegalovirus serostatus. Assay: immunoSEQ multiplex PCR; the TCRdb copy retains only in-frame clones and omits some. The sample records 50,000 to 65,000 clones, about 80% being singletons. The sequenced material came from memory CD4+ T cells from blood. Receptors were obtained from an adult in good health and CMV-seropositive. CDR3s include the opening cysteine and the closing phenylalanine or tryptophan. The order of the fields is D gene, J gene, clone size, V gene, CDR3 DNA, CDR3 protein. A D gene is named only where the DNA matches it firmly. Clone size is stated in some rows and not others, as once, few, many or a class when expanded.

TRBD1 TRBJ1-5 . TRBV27 TGTGCCAGCAGGGAAACCGGACAGGGCAATCAGCCCCAGCATTTT CASRETGQGNQPQHF
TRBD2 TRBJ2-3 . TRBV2 TGTGCCAGCACGTTGAGATTCGGACTAGGCTCAGATACGCAGTATTTT CASTLRFGLGSDTQYF
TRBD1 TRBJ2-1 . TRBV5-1 TGCGCCAGCAGGGACAGGGCCGGCAATGAGCAGTTCTTC CASRDRAGNEQFF
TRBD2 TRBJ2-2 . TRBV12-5 TGTGCTAGTGGTTTCCTCTCCGGGAGGGCCGCGAACACCGGGGAGCTGTTTTTT CASGFLSGRAANTGELFF
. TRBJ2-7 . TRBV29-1 TGCAGCGACCACCCAGCGCTGAACCACGAGCAGTACTTC CSDHPALNHEQYF
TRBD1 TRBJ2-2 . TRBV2 TGTGCCAGCAGAAGGGACAGCAACACCGGGGAGCTGTTTTTT CASRRDSNTGELFF
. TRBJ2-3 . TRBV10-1 TGCGCCAGCAGTGAGTCGGGTAGCACAGATACGCAGTATTTT CASSESGSTDTQYF
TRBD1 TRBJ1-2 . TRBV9 TGTGCCAGCAGCGTAGGTCGGGGACAGGGATTCGGTGGCTACACCTTC CASSVGRGQGFGGYTF
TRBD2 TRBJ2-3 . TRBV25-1 TGTGCCGCGGTGGTGGGGACTAGCGGGGGGCGCACAGATACGCAGTATTTT CAAVVGTSGGRTDTQYF
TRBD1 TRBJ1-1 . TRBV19 TGTGCCAGTAGTCGGACAGGGGTGACTGAAGCTTTCTTT CASSRTGVTEAFF
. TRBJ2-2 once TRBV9 TGTGCCAGCAGCGAGGGGGACTGGGCGAACACCGGGGAGCTGTTTTTT CASSEGDWANTGELFF
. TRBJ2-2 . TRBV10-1 TGCGCCAGCAGCCAGGGGGGGGGAAGAGGACACCCCGGGGAGCTGTTTTTT CASSQGGGRGHPGELFF
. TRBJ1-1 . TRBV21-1 TGTGCCAGCAGCAAAGCGCTCAGGGTTCCAACTTGGAACACTGAAGCTTTCTTT CASSKALRVPTWNTEAFF
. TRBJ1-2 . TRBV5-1 TGCGCCAGCAGTGATCAGGGGCCGGCGAAAGGCTACACCTTC CASSDQGPAKGYTF
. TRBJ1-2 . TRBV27 TGTGCCAGCAGTTTGGCCGGTAACTATGGCTACACCTTC CASSLAGNYGYTF
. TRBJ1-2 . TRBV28 TGTGCCAGCAGTTTCGTCAGTACTAACTATGGCTACACCTTC CASSFVSTNYGYTF
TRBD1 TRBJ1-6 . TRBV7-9 TGTGCCGGCAGTCCAGGACAGGGCTTTGTTTCACCCCTCCACTTT CAGSPGQGFVSPLHF
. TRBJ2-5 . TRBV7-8 TGTGCCAGCAGCCCGGCTCAAGAGACCCAGTACTTC CASSPAQETQYF
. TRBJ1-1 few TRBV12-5 TGTGCTAGTGGAGCCGAGATCCACAGCTCTATGAACACTGAAGCTTTCTTT CASGAEIHSSMNTEAFF
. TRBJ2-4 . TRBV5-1 TGCGCCAGCAGCTGGGAACAGGGAAGAGGCATTCAGTACTTC CASSWEQGRGIQYF
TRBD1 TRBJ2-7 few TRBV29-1 TGCAGCGTTGAAGGGACAGGGAGCTCCTACGAGCAGTACTTC CSVEGTGSSYEQYF
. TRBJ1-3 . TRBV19 TGTGCCAGTAGTATAGCCCGATCGGCAGGCCCTACATCTGGAAACACCATATATTTT CASSIARSAGPTSGNTIYF
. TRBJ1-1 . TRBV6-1 TGTGCCAGCAGTGAACGGACCACTGAAGCTTTCTTT CASSERTTEAFF
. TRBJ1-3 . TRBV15 TGTGCCACCAGCAGAGATAGGCAGAGCTCTGGAAACACCATATATTTT CATSRDRQSSGNTIYF
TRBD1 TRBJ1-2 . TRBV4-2 TGTGCCAGCAGCCAAGAGCCAGGGGGGACCCCCCCCTATGGCTACACCTTC CASSQEPGGTPPYGYTF
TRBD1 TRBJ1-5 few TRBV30 TGTGCCTGGAGTGTAAGGGGCAGGGGGCGGAATCAGCCCCAGCATTTT CAWSVRGRGRNQPQHF
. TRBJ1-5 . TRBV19 TGTGCCAGTAGTTCACAGGGTATGGGCAATCAGCCCCAGCATTTT CASSSQGMGNQPQHF
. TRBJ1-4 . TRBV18 TGTGCCAGCTCCCAAGGCTTTAATGAAAAACTGTTTTTT CASSQGFNEKLFF
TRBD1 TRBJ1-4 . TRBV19 TGTGCCAGTAGTAGGCAGGGACAGGGATTTCGAAATGAAAAACTGTTTTTT CASSRQGQGFRNEKLFF
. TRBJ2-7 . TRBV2 TGTGCCAGCAGCCTAGGGGGGGGCGGCGAGCAGTACTTC CASSLGGGGEQYF
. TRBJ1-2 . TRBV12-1 TGTGCCAGCAGCCCCGCCCAGGGGGGAAATGGCTACACCTTC CASSPAQGGNGYTF
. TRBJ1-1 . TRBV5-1 TGCGCCAGCAGCTTGGTTCCGGGGCAGGCGAACACTGAAGCTTTCTTT CASSLVPGQANTEAFF
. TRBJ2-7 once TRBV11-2 TGTGCCAGCAGCCTACACTACGAGCAGTACTTC CASSLHYEQYF
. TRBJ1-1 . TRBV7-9 TGTGCCAGCAGCAAGGGAACAGGGTACACTGAAGCTTTCTTT CASSKGTGYTEAFF
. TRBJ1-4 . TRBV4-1 TGCGCCAGCAGCCAATCCCCCTGGGATGAAGGAGAAAAACTGTTTTTT CASSQSPWDEGEKLFF
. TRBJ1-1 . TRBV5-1 TGCGCCAGCAGCTTGCTGCCTACCAGCACTGAAGCTTTCTTT CASSLLPTSTEAFF
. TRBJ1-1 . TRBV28 TGTGCCAGCAATTTGGGAGATGAAGCTTTCTTT CASNLGDEAFF
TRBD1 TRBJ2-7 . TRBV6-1 TGTGCCAGCAGTGCCGGCCAGGGGGTCCCCTACGAGCAGTACTTC CASSAGQGVPYEQYF
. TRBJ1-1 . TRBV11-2 TGTGCCAGCAGCTTACTAGGACCAAACACTGAAGCTTTCTTT CASSLLGPNTEAFF
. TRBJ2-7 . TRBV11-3 TGTGCCAGCAGCGGTCGAACGAACGAGCAGTACTTC CASSGRTNEQYF
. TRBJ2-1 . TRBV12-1 TGTGCCAGCAGCTCCTCTGGGGGGGGCTGCAATGAGCAGTTCTTC CASSSSGGGCNEQFF
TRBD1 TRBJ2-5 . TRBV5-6 TGTGCCAGCAGCTTGGGACAGGGTGTTGCTCAAGAGACCCAGTACTTC CASSLGQGVAQETQYF
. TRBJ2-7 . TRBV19 TGTGCCAGTAGTCCCAGGGTCTTCTACGAGCAGTACTTC CASSPRVFYEQYF
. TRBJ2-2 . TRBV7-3 TGTGCCAGCAGCGAGCAAGACACGAACACCGGGGAGCTGTTTTTT CASSEQDTNTGELFF
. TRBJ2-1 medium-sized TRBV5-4 TGTGCCAGCAGCAAAACAGGAGAAGGATACAATGAGCAGTTCTTC CASSKTGEGYNEQFF
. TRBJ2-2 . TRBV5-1 TGCGCCAGCAGCGGACCCAACACCGGGGAGCTGTTTTTT CASSGPNTGELFF
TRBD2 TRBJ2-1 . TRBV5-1 TGCGCCAGCAGCTTGGGACGGGAGGGCCTTAAGGACGGTAGGGGCAATGAGCAGTTCTTC CASSLGREGLKDGRGNEQFF